A single T cell receptor (beta chain) is shown here with its context. The germline V gene has CDR1 SQVTM and CDR2 ANQGSEA. There are 12 residues in the CDR3. This specimen belongs to a study of blood T cell repertoires in COVID-19. Study at large: Samples taken during acute and convalescent COVID-19 were collected in the United States, Italy and Spain. The analysed material was cDNA or gDNA that came from T cells, B-cell-depleted T cells, or PBMCs.

Authors' data handling: Amplification from reference gene primers served as the basis for estimated nucleated cell counts. Only in-frame clones appear in the TCRdb table, and some are missing; sequencing was by immunoSEQ multiplex PCR. The DNA gave D and trimming, while V, J and clone size come from that table. The sample contains 150,000 to 200,000 clones, about 85% of which appear only once. The receptor's source is a woman aged 80 or over in a cohort sampled during active or convalescent COVID-19. The chain uses TRBV29-1 and TRBJ1-6; 8 bases are shared with TRBD1. Sequenced material: peripheral blood. The CDR3 here is CRQQGVNSPLHF. CDR3 in DNA: TGCAGACAACAGGGGGTGAATTCACCCCTCCACTTT.